This TCR beta chain was identified during a study of blood T cell repertoires in COVID-19. Study-level information: COVID-19 samples, acute and convalescent, were from the United States, Italy and Spain. Sources were T cells, B-cell-depleted T cells, or PBMCs; the material itself was cDNA or gDNA.

Original methodology: Researchers report that nucleated cell counts were estimated from reference gene primer amplification. The data were produced by immunoSEQ multiplex PCR, yet TCRdb's version contains in-frame clones alone and is incomplete. D and trimming were read from the DNA, whereas the V and J calls and clone size are those reported in that table. The sample carries about 150,000 clones, around 88% recorded once. The CDR3 totals 13 residues. Germline CDR1 reads SGHNT; CDR2 reads YENEEA. Trimming took 2 bases from V and 3 from J, leaving 8 bases between them. The chain has TRBV11-3 and TRBJ2-7; D may be TRBD2 (6 bases). The receptor's source is a human donor in a cohort sampled during active COVID-19. The sequenced material came from peripheral blood. CDR3 DNA sequence: TGTGCCAGCAGCTTAAGACTAGACTACGAGCAGTACTTC. As protein: CASSLRLDYEQYF.